This TCR beta chain was captured in a study of beta chain features in type 1 diabetes. Broader study findings: Type 1 diabetes patients had VDJ junctions that carried fewer insertions and more deletions. TCRB CDR3s were moderately but significantly shorter in Type 1 diabetes patients in all four CD4+ subsets.

The study reverse transcribed the entire isolated RNA, so it sequenced expressed TCRB transcripts. For naive, central memory and regulatory T cell samples, reads averaged approximately 3.6 million. Here immunoSEQ multiplex PCR was the method, and the copy in TCRdb shows in-frame clones only, minus some. The sample has 600,000 to 700,000 clones, about an eighth seen once. A note on this clone: The antigen is undetermined.

The sequence was collected from a young man with type 1 diabetes. Material for sequencing was naive CD4+ T cells from blood.

The CDR3 here is CASSLSRWPEGNQPQHF. CDR3 bases: TGTGCCAGCAGTCTCTCCCGATGGCCCGAAGGCAATCAGCCCCAGCATTTT. The rearrangement joins TRBV28 to TRBJ1-5; D gene ambiguous. This CDR3 region has 17 residues. V dropped 5 bases and J dropped 2 bases, with 19 bases sitting between them. CDR1 MDHEN and CDR2 SYDVKM come from the germline V gene. The full variable domain, in which reference TRBV28 and TRBJ1-5 provide the parts outside the CDR3, is DVKVTQSSRYLVKRTGEKVFLECVQDMDHENMFWYRQDPGLGLRLIYFSYDVKMKEKGDIPEGYSVSREKKERFSLILESASTNQTSMYLCASSLSRWPEGNQPQHFGDGTRLSIL.